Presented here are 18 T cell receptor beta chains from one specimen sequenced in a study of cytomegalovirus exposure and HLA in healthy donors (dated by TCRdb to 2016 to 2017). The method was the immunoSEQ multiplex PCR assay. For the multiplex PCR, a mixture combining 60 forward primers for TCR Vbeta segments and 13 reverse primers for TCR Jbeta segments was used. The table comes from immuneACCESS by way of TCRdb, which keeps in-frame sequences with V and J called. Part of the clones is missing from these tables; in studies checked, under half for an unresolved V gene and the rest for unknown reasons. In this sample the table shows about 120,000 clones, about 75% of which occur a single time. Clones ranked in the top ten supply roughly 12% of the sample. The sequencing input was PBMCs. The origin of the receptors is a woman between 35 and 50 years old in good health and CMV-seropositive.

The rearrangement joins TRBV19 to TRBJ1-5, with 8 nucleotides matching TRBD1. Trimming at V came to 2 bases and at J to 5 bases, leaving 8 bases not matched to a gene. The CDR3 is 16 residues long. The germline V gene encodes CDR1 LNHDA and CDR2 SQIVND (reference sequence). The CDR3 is CASSIRTGTFYQPQHF. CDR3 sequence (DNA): TGTGCCAGTAGTATAAGGACAGGGACTTTCTATCAGCCCCAGCATTTT.

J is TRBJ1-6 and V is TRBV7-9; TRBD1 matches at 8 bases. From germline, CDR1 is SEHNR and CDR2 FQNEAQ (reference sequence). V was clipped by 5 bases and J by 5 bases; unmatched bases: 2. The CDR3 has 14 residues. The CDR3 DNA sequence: TGTGCCAGCAGCCGGGACAGGAATAATTCACCCCTCCACTTT. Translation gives CASSRDRNNSPLHF.

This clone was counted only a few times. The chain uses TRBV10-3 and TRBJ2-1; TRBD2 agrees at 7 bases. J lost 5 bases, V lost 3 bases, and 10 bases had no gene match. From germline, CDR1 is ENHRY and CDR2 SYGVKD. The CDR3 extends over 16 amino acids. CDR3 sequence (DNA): TGTGCCATCAGTGATGTCGGATCGCTAGCGGACAATGAGCAGTTCTTC. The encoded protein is CAISDVGSLADNEQFF.

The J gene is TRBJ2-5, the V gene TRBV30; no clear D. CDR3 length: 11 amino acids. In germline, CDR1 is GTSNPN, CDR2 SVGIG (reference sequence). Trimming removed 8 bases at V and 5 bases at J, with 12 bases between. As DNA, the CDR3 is TGTGCCCTCTCTGGCTGGGAGACCCAGTACTTC. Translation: CALSGWETQYF.

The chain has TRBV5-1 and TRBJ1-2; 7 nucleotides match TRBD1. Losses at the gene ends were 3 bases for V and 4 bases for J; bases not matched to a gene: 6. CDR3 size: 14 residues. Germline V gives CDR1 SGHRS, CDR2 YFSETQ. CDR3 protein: CASSSPGQIYGYTF. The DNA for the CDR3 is TGCGCCAGCAGCTCGCCGGGACAGATCTATGGCTACACCTTC.

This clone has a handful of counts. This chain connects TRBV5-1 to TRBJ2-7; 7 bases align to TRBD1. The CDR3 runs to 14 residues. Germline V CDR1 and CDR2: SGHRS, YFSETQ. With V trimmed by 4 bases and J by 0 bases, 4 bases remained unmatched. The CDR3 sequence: CASSRTGLSYEQYF. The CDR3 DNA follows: TGCGCCAGCAGCCGGACAGGCCTCTCCTACGAGCAGTACTTC.

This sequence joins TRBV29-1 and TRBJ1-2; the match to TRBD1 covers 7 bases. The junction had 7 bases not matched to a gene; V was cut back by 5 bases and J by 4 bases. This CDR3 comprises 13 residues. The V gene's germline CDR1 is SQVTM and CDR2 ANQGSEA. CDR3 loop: CSVTSRTGYGYTF. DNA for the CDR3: TGCAGCGTTACTTCGAGGACAGGCTATGGCTACACCTTC.

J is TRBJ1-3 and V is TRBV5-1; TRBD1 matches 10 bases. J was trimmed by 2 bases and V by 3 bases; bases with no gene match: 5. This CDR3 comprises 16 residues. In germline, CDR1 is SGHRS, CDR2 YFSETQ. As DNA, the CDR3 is TGCGCCAGCAGCTCGGGGACAGGGGCTCCTGGAAACACCATATATTTT. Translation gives CASSSGTGAPGNTIYF.

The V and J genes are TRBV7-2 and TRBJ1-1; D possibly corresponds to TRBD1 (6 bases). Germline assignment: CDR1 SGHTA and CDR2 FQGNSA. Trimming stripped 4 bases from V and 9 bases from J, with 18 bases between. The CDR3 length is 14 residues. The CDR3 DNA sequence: TGTGCCAGCAGCTCGGGGCAGGGGAATCGGAAAGCTTTCTTT. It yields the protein CASSSGQGNRKAFF.

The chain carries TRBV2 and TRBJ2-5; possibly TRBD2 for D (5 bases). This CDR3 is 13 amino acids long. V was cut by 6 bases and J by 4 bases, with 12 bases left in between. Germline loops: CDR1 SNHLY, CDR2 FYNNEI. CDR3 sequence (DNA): TGTGCCAGCAGCAGGCGGGCTAGAGAGACCCAGTACTTC. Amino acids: CASSRRARETQYF.

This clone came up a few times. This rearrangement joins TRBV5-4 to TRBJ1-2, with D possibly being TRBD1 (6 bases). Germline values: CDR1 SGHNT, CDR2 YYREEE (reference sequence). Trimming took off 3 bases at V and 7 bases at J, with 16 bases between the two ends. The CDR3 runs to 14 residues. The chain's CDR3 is CASSSGQAFGGYTF. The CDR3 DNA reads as TGTGCCAGCAGCTCGGGACAAGCATTTGGTGGCTACACCTTC.

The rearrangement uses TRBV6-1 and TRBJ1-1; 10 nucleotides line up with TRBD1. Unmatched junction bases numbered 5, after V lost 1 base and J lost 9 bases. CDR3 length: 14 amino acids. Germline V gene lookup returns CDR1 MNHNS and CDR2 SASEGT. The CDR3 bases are TGTGCCAGCAGTGAAGGACCGGGACAGGGGCAAGCTTTCTTT. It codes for CASSEGPGQGQAFF.

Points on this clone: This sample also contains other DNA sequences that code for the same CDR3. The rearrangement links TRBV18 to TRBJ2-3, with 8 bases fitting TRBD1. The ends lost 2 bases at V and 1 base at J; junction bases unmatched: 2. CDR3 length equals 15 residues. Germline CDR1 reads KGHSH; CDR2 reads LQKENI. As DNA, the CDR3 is TGTGCCAGCTCACCAACGGGACAGGGCACAGATACGCAGTATTTT. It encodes CASSPTGQGTDTQYF.

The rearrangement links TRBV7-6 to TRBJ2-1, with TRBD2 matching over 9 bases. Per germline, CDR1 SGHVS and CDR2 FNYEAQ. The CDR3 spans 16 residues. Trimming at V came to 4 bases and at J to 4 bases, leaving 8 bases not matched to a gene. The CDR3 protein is CASSSISGGPYNEQFF. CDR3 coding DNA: TGTGCCAGCAGCTCCATTAGCGGGGGCCCGTACAATGAGCAGTTCTTC.

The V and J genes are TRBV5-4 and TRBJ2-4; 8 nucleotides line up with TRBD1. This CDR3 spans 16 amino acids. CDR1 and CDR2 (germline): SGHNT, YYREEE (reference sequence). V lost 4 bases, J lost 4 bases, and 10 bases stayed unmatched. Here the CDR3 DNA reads TGTGCCAGCAGCCCGGCAACCGGGACAGGAAAAAACATTCAGTACTTC. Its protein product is CASSPATGTGKNIQYF. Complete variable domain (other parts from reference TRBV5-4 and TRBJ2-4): ETGVTQSPTHLIKTRGQQVTLRCSSQSGHNTVSWYQQALGQGPQFIFQYYREEENGRGNFPPRFSGLQFPNYSSELNVNALELDDSALYLCASSPATGTGKNIQYFGAGTRLSVL.

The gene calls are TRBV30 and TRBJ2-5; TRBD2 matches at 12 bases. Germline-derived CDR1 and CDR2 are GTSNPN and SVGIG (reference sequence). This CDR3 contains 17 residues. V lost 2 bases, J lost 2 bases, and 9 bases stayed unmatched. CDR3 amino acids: CAWSPGLAGGDQETQYF. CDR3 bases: TGTGCCTGGAGTCCTGGCCTAGCGGGGGGGGATCAAGAGACCCAGTACTTC.

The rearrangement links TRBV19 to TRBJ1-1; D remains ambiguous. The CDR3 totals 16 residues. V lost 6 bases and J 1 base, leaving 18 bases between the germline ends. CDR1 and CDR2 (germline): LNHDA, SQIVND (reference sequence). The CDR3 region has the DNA TGTGCCAGTAGATCGAGGGCAAACGGACCGAACACTGAAGCTTTCTTT. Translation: CASRSRANGPNTEAFF. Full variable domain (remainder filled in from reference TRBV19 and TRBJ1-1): DGGITQSPKYLFRKEGQNVTLSCEQNLNHDAMYWYRQDPGQGLRLIYYSQIVNDFQKGDIAEGYSVSREKKESFPLTVTSAQKNPTAFYLCASRSRANGPNTEAFFGQGTRLTVV.

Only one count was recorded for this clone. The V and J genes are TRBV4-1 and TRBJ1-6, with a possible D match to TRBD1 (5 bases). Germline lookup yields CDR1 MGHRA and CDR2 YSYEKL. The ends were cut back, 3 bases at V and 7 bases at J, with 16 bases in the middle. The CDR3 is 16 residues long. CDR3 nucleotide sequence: TGCGCCAGCAGCCAGCTGCCCGGGACTGGCAATTCACCCCTCCACTTT. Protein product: CASSQLPGTGNSPLHF.